Each of the 30 T cell receptor beta chains below was sequenced from the same sample in a study of T cells after yellow fever vaccination. Using its own MiXCR run on the 5' RACE reads, TCRdb lists one record per CDR3 protein. Here the sample spans about 240,000 distinct CDR3 sequences, 6.5% to 8.5% being singletons. The sample consisted of CD4+ T cells sorted from PBMCs, taken 15 days after the yellow fever booster vaccination. These receptors were obtained from a man aged 30 to 45 who received the YFV17D yellow fever vaccine.

The gene calls are TRBV20-1 and TRBJ2-2; TRBD2 matches at 8 bases. In germline, CDR1 is DFQATT, CDR2 SNEGSKA (reference sequence). The V gene end was trimmed by 2 bases and the J gene end by 7 bases; junction bases not matched to a gene: 6. This CDR3 contains 14 residues. The DNA of the CDR3 is TGCAGTGCTAGACGACCGAGCGGGAGCGGGGAGCTGTTTTTT. This translates into CSARRPSGSGELFF.

V is TRBV20-1 and J is TRBJ1-1; a possible D gene is TRBD1 (5 bases). This CDR3 is 14 amino acids long. The V end lost 1 base, the J end lost 6 bases, and 15 bases lay between the germline ends. Germline CDR1 reads DFQATT; CDR2 reads SNEGSKA (reference sequence). Written as DNA, the CDR3 is TGCAGTGCTAGAGTCGTGAGGGGAAACTCTGAAGCTTTCTTT. Its protein is CSARVVRGNSEAFF.

This clonotype was found many times. The genes are TRBV19 and TRBJ2-7; possible D gene TRBD2, 6 bases. Germline CDR1 is LNHDA and CDR2 is SQIVND (reference sequence). V was cut by 3 bases and J by 2 bases, with 11 bases left in between. The CDR3 covers 14 residues. The CDR3 loop reads CASSMGGTTYEQYF. The CDR3 bases are TGTGCCAGTAGTATGGGCGGGACCACCTACGAGCAGTACTTC.

The chain carries TRBV20-1 and TRBJ2-7; 8 bases align to TRBD1. CDR3 length: 13 residues. Germline V gene sequence: CDR1 DFQATT, CDR2 SNEGSKA (reference sequence). V shed 5 bases and J 1 base; nucleotides not matched to a gene: 4. The CDR3 is CSAGQGLSYEQYF. For the CDR3, the DNA is TGCAGTGCTGGACAGGGTCTATCCTACGAGCAGTACTTC.

J is TRBJ2-2 and V is TRBV7-9; D uncertain. CDR1 and CDR2 from the germline V gene are SEHNR and FQNEAQ (reference sequence). V lost 5 bases and J 1 base, leaving 11 bases between the germline ends. CDR3 length equals 15 residues. CDR3 residues: CASSPWAGNTGELFF. In DNA, the CDR3 is TGTGCCAGCAGCCCATGGGCAGGGAACACCGGGGAGCTGTTTTTT.

This clonotype came up many times. The chain carries TRBV5-1 and TRBJ2-7; 11 bases are a match to TRBD2. V shed 4 bases, J shed 4 bases, and the junction held 4 bases outside the gene matches. This CDR3 contains 14 residues. CDR1 and CDR2 from the germline V gene are SGHRS and YFSETQ. As DNA, the CDR3 is TGCGCCAGCAGCAGTAGCGGGAGGGCGTACGAGCAGTACTTC. Residues: CASSSSGRAYEQYF.

The chain couples TRBV5-1 to TRBJ2-7; D may be TRBD2 (5 bases). Germline V gene lookup returns CDR1 SGHRS and CDR2 YFSETQ. This CDR3 region has 15 residues. V lost 2 bases to trimming and J lost 4 bases, with 16 bases between them. The CDR3 DNA is TGCGCCAGCAGCTTTCGACCTAACGAGGGATACGAGCAGTACTTC. It encodes CASSFRPNEGYEQYF. Complete variable domain (other parts from reference TRBV5-1 and TRBJ2-7): KAGVTQTPRYLIKTRGQQVTLSCSPISGHRSVSWYQQTPGQGLQFLFEYFSETQRNKGNFPGRFSGRQFSNSRSEMNVSTLELGDSALYLCASSFRPNEGYEQYFGPGTRLTVT.

This clonotype was seen only a few times. CDR3 residues: CASSLVGAASGRAFLADTQYF. The CDR3 DNA is TGTGCCAGCAGCTTAGTAGGAGCGGCTAGCGGGAGGGCCTTTTTGGCAGATACGCAGTATTTT. The chain employs TRBV11-2 and TRBJ2-3, with 12 bases that match TRBD2. J gave up 4 bases and V 1 base, and 18 bases lay outside the gene matches. The CDR3 has 21 residues. Germline lookup yields CDR1 SGHAT and CDR2 FQNNGV.

This clonotype was counted many times. The V and J genes are TRBV7-2 and TRBJ2-1; TRBD2 is a possible D gene (6 bases). The CDR3 has 12 amino acids. The germline V gene encodes CDR1 SGHTA and CDR2 FQGNSA. V was pared by 5 bases and J by 12 bases, with 14 bases between. CDR3 residues: CASSPYGRRQFF. For the CDR3, the DNA is TGTGCCAGCAGCCCATACGGGAGACGGCAGTTCTTC.

This clonotype was observed many times. V is TRBV20-1 and J is TRBJ2-1; TRBD1 might be the D (7 bases). The germline V gene encodes CDR1 DFQATT and CDR2 SNEGSKA (reference sequence). V was shortened by 3 bases and J by 0 bases, with 15 bases between the two germline ends. The CDR3 has 16 residues. The CDR3 DNA reads as TGCAGTGCTAGTACAGAGGAGGGGGCCTCCTACAATGAGCAGTTCTTC. Translated, it gives CSASTEEGASYNEQFF.

This chain joins TRBV4-2 and TRBJ1-1; D is undetermined. The ends were cut back, 0 bases at V and 3 bases at J, with 14 bases in the middle. This CDR3 is 16 amino acids long. CDR1 LGHNA and CDR2 YNFKEQ come from the germline V gene. The CDR3 DNA follows: TGTGCCAGCAGCCAAGATGAAGCCCAGAGGGACACTGAAGCTTTCTTT. Its translation is CASSQDEAQRDTEAFF.

This chain joins TRBV6-5 and TRBJ2-7; a weak D match, TRBD1 (6 bases). The CDR3 runs 13 residues. Germline loops: CDR1 MNHEY, CDR2 SVGAGI. V was clipped by 2 bases and J by 2 bases, with 7 bases between them. Written as DNA, the CDR3 is TGTGCCAGCAGTTACCCAGGGGCCTACGAGCAGTACTTC. It translates to CASSYPGAYEQYF.

This clonotype came up many times. The chain has TRBV4-2 and TRBJ2-5; no clear D gene. The CDR3 loop spans 15 amino acids. The V gene lost 5 bases and the J gene lost 2 bases, with 15 bases spanning the gap. CDR1 and CDR2 from the germline V gene are LGHNA and YNFKEQ. Here the CDR3 reads CASSAGSRSQETQYF. In nucleotides, the CDR3 is TGTGCCAGCAGCGCAGGAAGTAGGTCACAAGAGACCCAGTACTTC.

This clonotype was seen ten or more times. The chain has TRBV5-1 and TRBJ2-7, with D perhaps matching TRBD1 (6 bases). The CDR3 is made up of 17 amino acids. Germline-derived CDR1 and CDR2 are SGHRS and YFSETQ. The germline V and J ends were trimmed by 2 bases and 0 bases, with 18 bases remaining between them. CDR3: CASSFGLRDRSSYEQYF. CDR3 nucleotides: TGCGCCAGCAGCTTCGGATTGCGAGACAGGAGCTCCTACGAGCAGTACTTC.

The chain is built from TRBV13 and TRBJ2-5, with D perhaps matching TRBD1 (5 bases). This CDR3 spans 12 amino acids. Germline CDR1 and CDR2: PRHDT and FYEKMQ (reference sequence). Trimming removed 5 bases at V and 4 bases at J, with 8 bases between. The CDR3 bases are TGTGCCAGCAGCCGACAGAGAGAGACCCAGTACTTC. It encodes CASSRQRETQYF.

This rearrangement joins TRBV18 to TRBJ2-7; TRBD1 matches at 7 bases. Germline V gives CDR1 KGHSH, CDR2 LQKENI. Trimming took 3 bases from V and 4 from J; bases not matched to a gene: 0. The CDR3 extends over 12 amino acids. DNA of the CDR3: TGTGCCAGCTCACCGACAGGGTACGAGCAGTACTTC. It codes for CASSPTGYEQYF.

The rearrangement joins TRBV20-1 to TRBJ1-5; no reliable D call. Trimming left V 5 bases short and J 1 base short, with 6 bases between. CDR3 length: 12 amino acids. CDR1 is DFQATT, CDR2 SNEGSKA, per germline (reference sequence). CDR3: CSAGVSNQPQHF. For the CDR3, the DNA is TGCAGTGCTGGGGTGAGCAATCAGCCCCAGCATTTT.

The table lists this clonotype with a few counts. This chain joins TRBV20-1 and TRBJ2-1; TRBD2 aligns across 7 bases. The germline V gene has CDR1 DFQATT and CDR2 SNEGSKA (reference sequence). J lost 7 bases, V lost 6 bases, and 18 bases had no gene match. The length of the CDR3 is 16 residues. CDR3 sequence reads: CSARDYADQTPNEQFF. DNA for the CDR3: TGCAGTGCCCGGGACTATGCGGACCAAACTCCTAATGAGCAGTTCTTC.

This chain joins TRBV7-2 and TRBJ1-1, with D tentatively TRBD1 (5 bases). This CDR3 is 13 amino acids long. In germline, CDR1 is SGHTA, CDR2 FQGNSA. Trimming pared 2 bases from V and 9 bases from J, leaving 13 bases between. Here the CDR3 reads CASSLTDIGKAFF. The CDR3 bases are TGTGCCAGCAGCTTAACGGACATAGGAAAAGCTTTCTTT.

Note on this clonotype: Relative to the germline gene, one junction end is altered; a read error may explain this. This rearrangement joins TRBV5-1 to TRBJ2-1; possibly TRBD2 for D (6 bases). The V gene's germline CDR1 is SGHRS and CDR2 YFSETQ. CDR3 length: 14 residues. The CDR3 nucleotides are TGCGCCAGCACCTTGGGGGGATCCTACAATGAGCAGTTCTTC. The encoded protein is CASTLGGSYNEQFF.

This clonotype was counted at least ten times. The chain uses TRBV11-1 and TRBJ2-3; D perhaps matches TRBD2 (5 bases). The CDR3 contains 15 residues. Per germline, CDR1 SGHAT and CDR2 FQDESV (reference sequence). Trimming removed 4 bases from V and 2 bases from J, with 13 bases in between. The CDR3 region has the DNA TGTGCCAGCAGCTCCGGACGGGGAGACACAGATACGCAGTATTTT. It codes for CASSSGRGDTDTQYF.

The CDR3 is CASSFGFYEQYF. CDR3 sequence (DNA): TGTGCCAGCAGTTTTGGGTTCTACGAGCAGTACTTC. The chain recombines TRBV12-3 or TRBV12-4 with TRBJ2-7, with unresolved D. This CDR3 is built from 12 residues. The V end lost 3 bases, the J end lost 3 bases, and 6 bases lay between the germline ends.

The gene calls are TRBV6-1 and TRBJ2-3, with 11 bases that match TRBD2. This CDR3 comprises 19 residues. V lost 6 bases to trimming and J lost 5 bases; unmatched junction nucleotides: 19. In germline, CDR1 is MNHNS, CDR2 SASEGT. The chain's CDR3 is CASSRQVSTSGTIRDTQYF. CDR3 DNA: TGTGCCAGCAGCCGACAGGTGTCGACTAGCGGGACAATCAGAGATACGCAGTATTTT.

This clonotype was counted at least ten times. The chain links TRBV7-2 to TRBJ1-1, with D possibly TRBD1 on 6 matching bases. CDR3 size: 13 residues. Germline V gives CDR1 SGHTA, CDR2 FQGNSA. Trimming left V 4 bases short and J 2 bases short, with 8 bases between. In DNA, the CDR3 is TGTGCCAGCAGCTCACAGGGTAACACTGAAGCTTTCTTT. Translating it yields CASSSQGNTEAFF.

There are a few counts of this clonotype. The chain carries TRBV3-1 and TRBJ2-7; D possibly corresponds to TRBD1 (7 bases). From germline, CDR1 is LGHDT and CDR2 YNNKEL (reference sequence). The CDR3 consists of 14 residues. The germline V and J ends were trimmed by 3 bases and 9 bases, with 18 bases remaining between them. In nucleotides, the CDR3 is TGTGCCAGCAGCCAGCGGGACAGTACCGCGGGGCAGTACTTC. This codes for CASSQRDSTAGQYF.

The rearrangement joins TRBV7-6 to TRBJ2-1; 8 positions match TRBD1. Germline trimming cut 5 bases from V and 4 bases from J; bases unmatched to any gene: 7. This CDR3 contains 15 residues. Germline V gene data show CDR1 as SGHVS and CDR2 as FNYEAQ. This chain's CDR3 is CASSRGQDYYNEQFF. In DNA, the CDR3 is TGTGCCAGCAGCCGGGGACAGGATTATTACAATGAGCAGTTCTTC. Filled out from reference TRBV7-6 and TRBJ2-1, the complete variable domain reads GAGVSQSPRYKVTKRGQDVALRCDPISGHVSLYWYRQALGQGPEFLTYFNYEAQQDKSGLPNDRFSAERPEGSISTLTIQRTEQRDSAMYRCASSRGQDYYNEQFFGPGTRLTVL.

This clonotype was seen many times. The rearrangement links TRBV5-1 to TRBJ2-7; D possibly corresponds to TRBD1 (6 bases). The CDR3 runs to 14 residues. The germline CDR1 and CDR2 sequences are SGHRS and YFSETQ. The V end lost 2 bases, the J end lost 6 bases, and 15 bases lay between the germline ends. CDR3 coding DNA: TGCGCCAGCAGCTTTAGTCAGGGGTCCGGCGAGCAGTACTTC. Translated: CASSFSQGSGEQYF.

This clonotype showed up just a few times. The chain links TRBV20-1 to TRBJ2-3, with 9 bases matching TRBD1. This CDR3 contains 16 residues. Germline lookup yields CDR1 DFQATT and CDR2 SNEGSKA (reference sequence). The V segment lost 6 bases and the J segment 0 bases; nucleotides outside the gene matches: 10. In DNA, the CDR3 is TGCAGTGCCCTCTCGGACAGGGGACCTAGCACAGATACGCAGTATTTT. Encoded protein: CSALSDRGPSTDTQYF.

This clonotype was picked up a small number of times. The chain uses TRBV7-3 and TRBJ2-7; 14 bases are a match to TRBD2. Germline trimming cut 0 bases from V and 1 base from J; bases unmatched to any gene: 5. The CDR3 extends over 18 amino acids. Germline assignment: CDR1 SGHTA and CDR2 FQGTGA. The CDR3 DNA follows: TGTGCCAGCAGCTTAACGGGACTAGCGGGAGTTGGGTCCTACGAGCAGTACTTC. It is translated as CASSLTGLAGVGSYEQYF. The full variable domain, in which reference TRBV7-3 and TRBJ2-7 provide the parts outside the CDR3, is GAGVSQTPSNKVTEKGKYVELRCDPISGHTALYWYRQSLGQGPEFLIYFQGTGAADDSGLPNDRFFAVRPEGSVSTLKIQRTERGDSAVYLCASSLTGLAGVGSYEQYFGPGTRLTVT.

This clonotype was counted many times. The DNA of the CDR3 is TGTGCCAGCTCACGAAATAGCAATCAGCCCCAGCATTTT. Translating it yields CASSRNSNQPQHF. This chain connects TRBV18 to TRBJ1-5, with D hard to call. Trimming pared 4 bases from V and 0 bases from J, leaving 4 bases between. CDR3 length: 13 residues. Per the germline V gene, CDR1 is KGHSH and CDR2 is LQKENI.